This is a list of T cell receptor beta chains from one sample in a study of blood T cell repertoires in COVID-19. Clones were read by immunoSEQ multiplex PCR, and TCRdb kept only the in-frame ones, dropping some. The profile shows some 220,000 clones, around four fifths of them singletons. Specimen: peripheral blood. Receptor source: a man in his fifties or sixties with acute or convalescent COVID-19. CDR3s include the opening cysteine and the closing phenylalanine or tryptophan. The order of the fields is V gene, J gene, D gene, CDR3 length, clone size, CDR3 protein, CDR3 DNA. The D gene is left open where the match is weak. The size of a clone is reported for some rows only, either as once, few or many, or as a class for expanded clones.

V gene: TRBV2; J gene: TRBJ2-3; D gene: TRBD1; CDR3 length: 15; clone size: .; CDR3 protein: CASLTRDRPTDTQYF; CDR3 DNA: TGTGCCAGCTTAACTCGGGACAGACCCACAGATACGCAGTATTTT
V gene: TRBV15; J gene: TRBJ2-1; D gene: TRBD2; CDR3 length: 16; clone size: .; CDR3 protein: CATSRPKSGSGDEQFF; CDR3 DNA: TGTGCCACCAGCAGACCCAAGAGCGGGAGTGGCGATGAGCAGTTCTTC
V gene: TRBV5-4; J gene: TRBJ1-2; D gene: .; CDR3 length: 13; clone size: few; CDR3 protein: CASSEEGNYGYTF; CDR3 DNA: TGTGCCAGCAGTGAGGAGGGTAACTATGGCTACACCTTC
V gene: TRBV30; J gene: TRBJ2-5; D gene: TRBD2; CDR3 length: 13; clone size: .; CDR3 protein: CAWAVGGAETQYF; CDR3 DNA: TGTGCCTGGGCTGTCGGGGGGGCGGAGACCCAGTACTTC
V gene: TRBV28; J gene: TRBJ1-2; D gene: .; CDR3 length: 14; clone size: .; CDR3 protein: CASSLYDWYYGYTF; CDR3 DNA: TGTGCCAGCAGTTTATATGACTGGTACTATGGCTACACCTTC
V gene: TRBV3-1/TRBV3-2; J gene: TRBJ2-7; D gene: .; CDR3 length: 12; clone size: few; CDR3 protein: CASSHGEAEQYF; CDR3 DNA: TGTGCCAGCAGCCATGGGGAGGCCGAGCAGTACTTC
V gene: TRBV5-1; J gene: TRBJ2-2; D gene: .; CDR3 length: 13; clone size: .; CDR3 protein: CASSLLGPGELFF; CDR3 DNA: TGCGCCAGCAGCTTGTTGGGGCCCGGGGAGCTGTTTTTT
V gene: TRBV3-1/TRBV3-2; J gene: TRBJ1-6; D gene: .; CDR3 length: 14; clone size: .; CDR3 protein: CASSGGGGNSPLHF; CDR3 DNA: TGTGCCAGCAGCGGGGGGGGCGGTAATTCACCCCTCCACTTT
V gene: TRBV2; J gene: TRBJ2-2; D gene: .; CDR3 length: 15; clone size: .; CDR3 protein: CASSTGLINTGELFF; CDR3 DNA: TGTGCCAGCAGTACGGGACTGATCAACACCGGGGAGCTGTTTTTT
V gene: TRBV20-1; J gene: TRBJ2-4; D gene: .; CDR3 length: 11; clone size: .; CDR3 protein: CSASLSDIQYF; CDR3 DNA: TGCAGTGCTAGTCTGTCGGACATTCAGTACTTC
V gene: TRBV12-5; J gene: TRBJ1-2; D gene: TRBD1; CDR3 length: 16; clone size: .; CDR3 protein: CASGLDPSTGGHGYTF; CDR3 DNA: TGTGCTAGTGGTTTGGATCCTTCGACAGGGGGGCATGGCTACACCTTC
V gene: TRBV5-6; J gene: TRBJ2-5; D gene: .; CDR3 length: 15; clone size: .; CDR3 protein: CASTGLTRLKETQYF; CDR3 DNA: TGTGCCAGCACAGGACTGACTAGACTAAAAGAGACCCAGTACTTC
V gene: TRBV21-1; J gene: TRBJ1-3; D gene: .; CDR3 length: 18; clone size: .; CDR3 protein: CASSKKARDCRSGNTIYF; CDR3 DNA: TGTGCCAGCAGCAAAAAAGCGCGGGACTGCCGCTCTGGAAACACCATATATTTT
V gene: TRBV24-1; J gene: TRBJ2-3; D gene: .; CDR3 length: 12; clone size: .; CDR3 protein: CATSDFTDTQYF; CDR3 DNA: TGTGCCACCAGTGACTTCACAGATACGCAGTATTTT
V gene: TRBV9; J gene: TRBJ1-5; D gene: TRBD1; CDR3 length: 15; clone size: .; CDR3 protein: CASSVSGTGNQPQHF; CDR3 DNA: TGTGCCAGCAGCGTTTCCGGGACAGGGAATCAGCCCCAGCATTTT
V gene: TRBV7-8; J gene: TRBJ1-5; D gene: TRBD1; CDR3 length: 17; clone size: .; CDR3 protein: CASSLWGQGAQVQPQHF; CDR3 DNA: TGTGCCAGCAGCTTGTGGGGACAGGGGGCGCAGGTTCAGCCCCAGCATTTT
V gene: TRBV3-1/TRBV3-2; J gene: TRBJ1-6; D gene: .; CDR3 length: 15; clone size: .; CDR3 protein: CASSRLTAPNSPLHF; CDR3 DNA: TGTGCCAGCAGCCGTCTGACAGCCCCTAATTCACCCCTCCACTTT
V gene: TRBV3-1/TRBV3-2; J gene: TRBJ2-1; D gene: TRBD2; CDR3 length: 16; clone size: .; CDR3 protein: CASSPQLAGSYNEQFF; CDR3 DNA: TGTGCCAGCAGCCCACAACTAGCGGGGAGCTACAATGAGCAGTTCTTC
V gene: TRBV3-1/TRBV3-2; J gene: TRBJ1-5; D gene: TRBD1; CDR3 length: 14; clone size: few; CDR3 protein: CASRQGGSNQPQHF; CDR3 DNA: TGTGCCAGCAGACAGGGGGGAAGCAATCAGCCCCAGCATTTT
V gene: TRBV14; J gene: TRBJ2-7; D gene: TRBD2; CDR3 length: 12; clone size: .; CDR3 protein: CASGTSLHEQYF; CDR3 DNA: TGTGCCAGCGGGACTAGCTTACACGAGCAGTACTTC
V gene: TRBV18; J gene: TRBJ1-1; D gene: .; CDR3 length: 13; clone size: .; CDR3 protein: CASSLRPETEAFF; CDR3 DNA: TGTGCCAGCTCACTCCGACCGGAGACTGAAGCTTTCTTT
V gene: TRBV10-3; J gene: TRBJ2-1; D gene: .; CDR3 length: 15; clone size: .; CDR3 protein: CAISGLARGSNEQFF; CDR3 DNA: TGTGCCATCAGTGGCCTAGCCAGAGGGTCTAATGAGCAGTTCTTC
V gene: TRBV29-1; J gene: TRBJ2-1; D gene: .; CDR3 length: 13; clone size: .; CDR3 protein: CSVDGGSYNEQFF; CDR3 DNA: TGCAGCGTTGACGGGGGCTCCTACAATGAGCAGTTCTTC